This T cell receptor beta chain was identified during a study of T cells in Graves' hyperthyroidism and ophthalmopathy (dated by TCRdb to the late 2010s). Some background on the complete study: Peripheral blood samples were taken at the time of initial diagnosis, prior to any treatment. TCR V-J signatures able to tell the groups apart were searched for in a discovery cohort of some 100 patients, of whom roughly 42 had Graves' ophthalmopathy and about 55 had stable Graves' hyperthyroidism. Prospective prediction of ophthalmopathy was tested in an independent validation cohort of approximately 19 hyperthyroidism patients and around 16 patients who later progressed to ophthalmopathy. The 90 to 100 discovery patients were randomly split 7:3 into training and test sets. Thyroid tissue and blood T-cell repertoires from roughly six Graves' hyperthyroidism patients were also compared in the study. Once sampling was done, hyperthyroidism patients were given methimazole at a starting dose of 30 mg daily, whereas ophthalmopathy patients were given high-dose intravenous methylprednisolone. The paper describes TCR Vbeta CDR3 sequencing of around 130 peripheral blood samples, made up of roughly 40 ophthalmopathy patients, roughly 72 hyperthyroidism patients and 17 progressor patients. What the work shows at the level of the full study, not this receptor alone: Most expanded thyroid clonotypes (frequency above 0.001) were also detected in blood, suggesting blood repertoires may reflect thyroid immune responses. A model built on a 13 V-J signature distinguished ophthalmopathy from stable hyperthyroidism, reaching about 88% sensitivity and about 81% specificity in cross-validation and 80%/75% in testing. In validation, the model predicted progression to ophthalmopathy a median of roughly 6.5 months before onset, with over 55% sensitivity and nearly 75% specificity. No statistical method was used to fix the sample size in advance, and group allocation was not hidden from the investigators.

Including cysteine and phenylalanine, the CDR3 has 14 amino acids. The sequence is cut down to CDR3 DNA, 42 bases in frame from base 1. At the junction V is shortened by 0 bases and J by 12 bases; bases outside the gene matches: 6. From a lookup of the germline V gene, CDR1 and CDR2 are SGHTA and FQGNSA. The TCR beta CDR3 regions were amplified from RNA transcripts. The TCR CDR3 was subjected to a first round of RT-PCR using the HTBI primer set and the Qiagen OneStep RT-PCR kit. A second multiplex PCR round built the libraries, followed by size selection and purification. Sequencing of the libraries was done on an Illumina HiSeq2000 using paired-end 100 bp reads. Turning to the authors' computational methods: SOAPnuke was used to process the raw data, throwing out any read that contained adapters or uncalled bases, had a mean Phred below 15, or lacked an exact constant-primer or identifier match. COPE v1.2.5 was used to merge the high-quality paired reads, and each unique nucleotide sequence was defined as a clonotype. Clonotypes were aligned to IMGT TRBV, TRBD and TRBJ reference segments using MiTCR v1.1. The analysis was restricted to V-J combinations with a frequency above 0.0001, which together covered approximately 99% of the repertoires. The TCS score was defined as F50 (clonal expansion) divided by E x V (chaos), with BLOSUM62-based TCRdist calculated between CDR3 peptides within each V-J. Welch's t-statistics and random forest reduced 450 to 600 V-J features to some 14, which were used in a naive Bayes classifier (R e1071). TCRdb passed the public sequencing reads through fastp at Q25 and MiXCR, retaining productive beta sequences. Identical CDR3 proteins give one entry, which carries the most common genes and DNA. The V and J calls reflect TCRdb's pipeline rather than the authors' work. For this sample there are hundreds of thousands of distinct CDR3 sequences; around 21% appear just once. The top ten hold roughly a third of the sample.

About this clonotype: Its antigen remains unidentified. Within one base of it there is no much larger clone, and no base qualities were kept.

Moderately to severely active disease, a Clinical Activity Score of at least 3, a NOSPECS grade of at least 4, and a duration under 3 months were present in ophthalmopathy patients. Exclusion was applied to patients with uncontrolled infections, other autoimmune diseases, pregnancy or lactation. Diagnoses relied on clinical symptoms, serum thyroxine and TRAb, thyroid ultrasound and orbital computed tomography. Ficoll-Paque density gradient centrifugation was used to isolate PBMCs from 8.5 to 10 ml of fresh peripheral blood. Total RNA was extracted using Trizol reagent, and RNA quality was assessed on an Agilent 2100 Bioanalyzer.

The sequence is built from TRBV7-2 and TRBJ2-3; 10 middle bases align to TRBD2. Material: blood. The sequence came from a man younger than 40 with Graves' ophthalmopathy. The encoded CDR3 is CASSLAGTSDAQYF. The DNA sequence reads TGTGCCAGCAGCTTAGCCGGGACTAGCGACGCACAGTATTTT.